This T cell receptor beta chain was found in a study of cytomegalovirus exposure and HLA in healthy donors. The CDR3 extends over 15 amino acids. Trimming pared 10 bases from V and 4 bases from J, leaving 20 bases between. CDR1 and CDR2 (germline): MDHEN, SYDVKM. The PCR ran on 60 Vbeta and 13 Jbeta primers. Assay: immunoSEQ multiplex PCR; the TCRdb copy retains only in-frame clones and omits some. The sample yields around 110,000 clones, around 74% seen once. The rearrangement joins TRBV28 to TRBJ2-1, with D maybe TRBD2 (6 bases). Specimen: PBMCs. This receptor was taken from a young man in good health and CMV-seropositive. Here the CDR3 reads CATSSPLAPYNEQFF. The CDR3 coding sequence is TGTGCCACCTCGTCCCCCCTAGCGCCATACAATGAGCAGTTCTTC. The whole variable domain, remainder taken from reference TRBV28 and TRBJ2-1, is DVKVTQSSRYLVKRTGEKVFLECVQDMDHENMFWYRQDPGLGLRLIYFSYDVKMKEKGDIPEGYSVSREKKERFSLILESASTNQTSMYLCATSSPLAPYNEQFFGPGTRLTVL.